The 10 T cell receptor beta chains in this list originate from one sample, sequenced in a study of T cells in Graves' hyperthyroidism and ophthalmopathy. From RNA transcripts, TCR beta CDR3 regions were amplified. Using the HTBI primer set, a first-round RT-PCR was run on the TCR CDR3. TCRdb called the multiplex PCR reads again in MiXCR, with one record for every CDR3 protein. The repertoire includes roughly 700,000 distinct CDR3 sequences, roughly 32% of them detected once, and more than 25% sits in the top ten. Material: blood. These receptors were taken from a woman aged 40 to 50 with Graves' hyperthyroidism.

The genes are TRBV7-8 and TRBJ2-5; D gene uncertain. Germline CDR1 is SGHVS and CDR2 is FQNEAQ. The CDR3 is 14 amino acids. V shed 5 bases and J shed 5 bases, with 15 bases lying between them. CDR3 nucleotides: TGTGCCAGCAGCCAGACGCGGCTAGGGGAGACCCAGTACTTC. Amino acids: CASSQTRLGETQYF.

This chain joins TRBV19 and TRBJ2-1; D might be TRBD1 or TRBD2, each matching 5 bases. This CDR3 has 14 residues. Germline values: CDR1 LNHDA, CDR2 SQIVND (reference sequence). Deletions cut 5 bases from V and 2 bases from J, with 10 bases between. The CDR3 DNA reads TGTGCCAGTAGTTATGGGGGTACCTACAATGAGCAGTTCTTC. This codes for CASSYGGTYNEQFF.

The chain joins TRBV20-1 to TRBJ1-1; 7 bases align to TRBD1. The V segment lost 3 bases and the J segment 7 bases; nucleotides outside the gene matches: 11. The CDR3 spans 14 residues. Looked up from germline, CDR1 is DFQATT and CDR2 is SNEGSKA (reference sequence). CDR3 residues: CSASAVDRTNEAFF. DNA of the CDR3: TGCAGTGCTAGTGCGGTGGACAGGACAAATGAAGCTTTCTTT.

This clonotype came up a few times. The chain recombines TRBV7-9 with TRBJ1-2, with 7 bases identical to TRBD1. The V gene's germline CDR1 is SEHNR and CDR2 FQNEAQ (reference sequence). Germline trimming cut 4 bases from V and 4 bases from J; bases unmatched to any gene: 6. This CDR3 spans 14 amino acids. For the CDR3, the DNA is TGTGCCAGCAGCTCACCACAGGGGCCCTATGGCTACACCTTC. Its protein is CASSSPQGPYGYTF.

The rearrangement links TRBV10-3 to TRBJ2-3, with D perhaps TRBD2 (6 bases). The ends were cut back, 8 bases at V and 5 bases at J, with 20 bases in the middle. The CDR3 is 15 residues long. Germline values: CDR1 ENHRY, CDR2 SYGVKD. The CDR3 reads CAIGGRREGGDTQYF. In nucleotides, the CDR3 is TGTGCCATCGGTGGGCGGCGGGAAGGAGGAGATACGCAGTATTTT.

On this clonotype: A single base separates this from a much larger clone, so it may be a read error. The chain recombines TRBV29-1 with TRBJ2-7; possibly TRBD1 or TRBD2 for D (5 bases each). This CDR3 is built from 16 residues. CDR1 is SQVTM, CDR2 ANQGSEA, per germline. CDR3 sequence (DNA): TGCGGCGTTGAACGAAGGCGGGCAGGGTACACCTACGAGCAGTACTTC. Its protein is CGVERRRAGYTYEQYF.

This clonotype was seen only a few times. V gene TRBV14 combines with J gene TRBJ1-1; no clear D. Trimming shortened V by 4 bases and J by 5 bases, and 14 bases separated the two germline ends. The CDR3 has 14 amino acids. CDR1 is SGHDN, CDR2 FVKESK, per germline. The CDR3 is CASSLVHLGTEAFF. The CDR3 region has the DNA TGTGCCAGCAGCCTAGTCCATCTGGGTACTGAAGCTTTCTTT.

The CDR3 DNA reads TGTGCCTGGAGTCTCTTACCCGGCCAGCCCCAGCATTTT. Translated, it gives CAWSLLPGQPQHF. The V and J genes are TRBV30 and TRBJ1-5; D call uncertain. The germline V gene has CDR1 GTSNPN and CDR2 SVGIG (reference sequence). The CDR3 loop spans 13 amino acids. With 2 bases removed from V and 7 bases from J, the gap between germline ends came to 12 bases.

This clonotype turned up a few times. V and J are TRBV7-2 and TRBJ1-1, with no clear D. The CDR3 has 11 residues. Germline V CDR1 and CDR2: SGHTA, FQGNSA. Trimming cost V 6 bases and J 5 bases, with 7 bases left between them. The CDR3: CASRQRTEAFF. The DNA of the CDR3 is TGTGCCAGCAGACAGAGGACTGAAGCTTTCTTT. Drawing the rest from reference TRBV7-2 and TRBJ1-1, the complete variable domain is GAGVSQSPSNKVTEKGKDVELRCDPISGHTALYWYRQSLGQGLEFLIYFQGNSAPDKSGLPSDRFSAERTGGSVSTLTIQRTQQEDSAVYLCASRQRTEAFFGQGTRLTVV.

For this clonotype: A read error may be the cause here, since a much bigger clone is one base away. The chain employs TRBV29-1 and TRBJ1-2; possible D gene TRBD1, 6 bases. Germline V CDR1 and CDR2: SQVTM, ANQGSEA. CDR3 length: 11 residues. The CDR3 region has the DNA TGCAGCGTGAGGGGGGCCTATGGCTACGCCTTC. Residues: CSVRGAYGYAF.